Listed here is a single T cell receptor (beta chain). Antigen unknown. This record comes from a study of T cells after posttransplantation cyclophosphamide. Whole-study findings and limits: Recipient CMV seropositivity and CMV reactivation strongly tracked TRB clonality. Later post-transplant blood repertoires were often dominated by donor CD8+ memory clones. Skin or GI-infiltrating T cells shared few TRB sequences with blood.

Peripheral blood was collected from the related graft donor on the marrow donation day. Clones were read by immunoSEQ multiplex PCR, and TCRdb kept only the in-frame ones, dropping some. The table records tens of thousands of clones, about 90% of them present only once. The specimen sequenced was PBMCs. This clonotype was sampled from a woman in her forties or fifties in good health and a related stem cell transplant donor.

The CDR3 loop is CASSPTISDSEAFF. CDR3 DNA sequence: TGTGCCAGCAGTCCCACAATAAGCGACAGTGAAGCTTTCTTT. The chain uses TRBV28 and TRBJ1-1, with TRBD1 as a possible D gene (5 bases). CDR3 length: 14 residues. Trimming shortened V by 5 bases and J by 7 bases, and 17 bases separated the two germline ends. Germline V gene lookup returns CDR1 MDHEN and CDR2 SYDVKM.